This T cell receptor beta chain was recovered during a study of cytomegalovirus exposure and HLA in healthy donors. General study points: The authors later linked a missense DCLRE1C variant to TCR beta V- and J-gene trimming.

PCR was performed using 60 Vbeta and 13 Jbeta primers. Clones were read by immunoSEQ multiplex PCR, and TCRdb kept only the in-frame ones, dropping some. The sample lists 150,000 to 200,000 clones, about 80% occurring once. This clone has a handful of counts. The target antigen is unknown. V was cut by 5 bases and J by 8 bases, with 18 bases left in between. The CDR3 sequence is 14 residues long. Germline values: CDR1 GTSNPN, CDR2 SVGIG (reference sequence). The chain combines TRBV30 with TRBJ2-2; D is perhaps TRBD2 (6 bases). Specimen: PBMCs. The clonotype comes from a middle-aged man in good health and CMV-seronegative. The CDR3 nucleotides read TGTGCCTGGCTACCGGGACTCGCCCTGGGGGAGCTGTTTTTT. It encodes CAWLPGLALGELFF.